This TCR beta chain was captured in a study of blood T cell repertoires in COVID-19. Some clones are missing from TCRdb's copy, which holds only in-frame ones; the method was immunoSEQ multiplex PCR. The sample lists about 52,000 clones, about 83% occurring once. Trimming took off 7 bases at V and 3 bases at J, with 4 bases between the two ends. CDR1 is ENHRY, CDR2 SYGVKD, per germline. This CDR3 is built from 10 residues. This TCR was recovered from a man between 65 and 85 years old with active COVID-19. The V gene is TRBV10-3, the J gene TRBJ2-7, with D unclear. The specimen was peripheral blood. The CDR3 sequence is CAITGYEQYF. CDR3 nucleotides: TGTGCCATCACGGGCTACGAGCAGTACTTC.